Included here is one T cell receptor (beta chain) sequence, with context. The CDR3 is 10 residues long. V was clipped by 6 bases and J by 14 bases, with 10 bases between them. Germline CDR1 and CDR2: SNHLY and FYNNEI. The data are from a study of Tregs in tolerant kidney transplant recipients. Only in-frame clones appear in the TCRdb table, and some are missing; sequencing was by immunoSEQ multiplex PCR. The sample has tens of thousands of clones, around nine tenths seen once. The rearrangement uses TRBV2 and TRBJ1-4; possibly TRBD1 for D (5 bases). Material: CD8+ T cells from blood. This receptor was identified in a human donor in good health. This CDR3 reads CASRGPRLFF. The CDR3 DNA is TGTGCCAGCAGGGGACCCCGGCTGTTTTTT.